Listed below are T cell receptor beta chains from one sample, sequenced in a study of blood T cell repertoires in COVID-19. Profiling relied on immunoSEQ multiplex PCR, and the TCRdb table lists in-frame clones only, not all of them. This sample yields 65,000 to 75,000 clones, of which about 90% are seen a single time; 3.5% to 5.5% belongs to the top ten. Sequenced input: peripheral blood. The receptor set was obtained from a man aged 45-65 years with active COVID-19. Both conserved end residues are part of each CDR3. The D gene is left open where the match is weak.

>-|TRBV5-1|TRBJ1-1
CASSLGSKAFF
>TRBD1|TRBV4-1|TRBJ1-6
CASSQDVGTGGSYNSPLHF
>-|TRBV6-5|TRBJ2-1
CASSYQAAGLNEQFF
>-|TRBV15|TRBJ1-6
CATSGQNNSPLHF
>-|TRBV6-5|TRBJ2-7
CASTSAGSYEQYF
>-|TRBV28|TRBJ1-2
CASSPGGGGYGYTF
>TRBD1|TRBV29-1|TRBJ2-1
CSVEDKGARNPSQFF
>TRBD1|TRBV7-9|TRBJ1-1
CASSLIAGDRGLLEAFF
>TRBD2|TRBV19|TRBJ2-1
CASRGLAGLGADNEQFF
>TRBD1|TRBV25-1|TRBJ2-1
CASSEYSRDRGANEQFF
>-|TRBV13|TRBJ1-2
CASSFQQGNANYGYTF
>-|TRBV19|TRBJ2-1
CASRRGPGANEQFF
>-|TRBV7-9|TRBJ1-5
CASSNVQGGGLQPQHF
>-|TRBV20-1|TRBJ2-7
CSVLSAAEQYF
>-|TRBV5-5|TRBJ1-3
CASEGGNTIYF
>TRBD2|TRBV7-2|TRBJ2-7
CASSYQTSGAYEQYF
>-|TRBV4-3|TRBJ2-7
CASSQDSQGKTYEQYF
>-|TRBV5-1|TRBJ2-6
CASTARGSGANVLTF
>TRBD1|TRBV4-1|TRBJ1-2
CASSPTPGQGMGGYTF
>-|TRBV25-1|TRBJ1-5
CASEAGDSNQPQHF
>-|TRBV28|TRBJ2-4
CASNPSGATPKNIQYF
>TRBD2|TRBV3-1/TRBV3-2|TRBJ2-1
CASSQVWAGGSEQFF
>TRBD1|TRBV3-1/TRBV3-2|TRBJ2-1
CASSQRTGIFNEQFF
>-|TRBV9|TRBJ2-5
CASSVAGAETQYF
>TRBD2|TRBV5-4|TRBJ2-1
CASSLGTSALLSNEQFF
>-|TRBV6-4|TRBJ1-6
CASSDSATSPLHF
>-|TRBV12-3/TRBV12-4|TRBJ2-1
CASSRDFGEQFF
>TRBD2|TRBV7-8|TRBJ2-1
CASSLPRRIAGAKVEQFF
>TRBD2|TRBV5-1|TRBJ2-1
CASSKYSTSGGYEQFF
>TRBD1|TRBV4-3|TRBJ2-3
CASSQGQGARADTQYF
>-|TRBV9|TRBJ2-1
CASSVESRRYNEQFF
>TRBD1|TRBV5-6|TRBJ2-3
CASSRQGDTQYF
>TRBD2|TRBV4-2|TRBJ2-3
CASSLGLAGLDTQYF
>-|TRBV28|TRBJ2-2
CASSLRLPGELFF
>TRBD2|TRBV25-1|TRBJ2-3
CASTSGRVTDTQYF
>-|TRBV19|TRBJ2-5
CASSIVQGSRETQYF
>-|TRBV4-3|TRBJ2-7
CASSQDAGTYEQYF
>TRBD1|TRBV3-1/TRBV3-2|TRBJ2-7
CASSHRGQPSYEQYF
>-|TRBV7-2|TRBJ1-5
CASSFGHNSNQPQHF
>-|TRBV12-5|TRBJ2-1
CASGRGSSYNEQFF
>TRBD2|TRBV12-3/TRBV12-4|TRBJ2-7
CASTFGGFEQYF